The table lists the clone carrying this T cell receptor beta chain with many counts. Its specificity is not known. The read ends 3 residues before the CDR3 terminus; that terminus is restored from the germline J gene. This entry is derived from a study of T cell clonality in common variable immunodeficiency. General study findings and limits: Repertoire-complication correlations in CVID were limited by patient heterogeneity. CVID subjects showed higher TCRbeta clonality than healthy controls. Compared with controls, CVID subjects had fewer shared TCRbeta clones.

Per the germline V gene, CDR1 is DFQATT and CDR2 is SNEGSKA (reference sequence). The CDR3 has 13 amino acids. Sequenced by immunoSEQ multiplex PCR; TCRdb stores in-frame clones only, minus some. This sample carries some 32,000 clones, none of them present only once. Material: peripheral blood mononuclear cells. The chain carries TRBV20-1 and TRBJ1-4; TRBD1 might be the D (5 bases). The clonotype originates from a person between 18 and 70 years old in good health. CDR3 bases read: TGCAGCTCCACGGGGGGGGTCGGGGAAAAA. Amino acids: CSSTGGVGEK. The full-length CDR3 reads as CSSTGGVGEKLFF.